One T cell receptor beta chain is described in this entry. No antigen is known for it. Data came from immunoSEQ multiplex PCR; TCRdb stores just in-frame clones and leaves some out. Among around 36,000 clones, 90% to 95% were seen once, and the ten largest hold less than 0.25%. The data belong to a study of graft-versus-host responses after intestinal transplantation. Study conclusions and caveats: Analysis identified GvH clones in recipient marrow, with some appearing first in ileum or blood.

With 4 bases removed from V and 1 base from J, the gap between germline ends came to 12 bases. CDR3 length: 15 amino acids. CDR1 is MNHEY, CDR2 SVGAGI, per germline. The chain is built from TRBV6-5 and TRBJ2-3; TRBD2 might be the D (6 bases). This clonotype originated in a human donor who was the organ donor for an intestinal transplant. The material sequenced was unstimulated CD8+ T cells sorted from spleen or lymph node cells, taken before transplant. The CDR3 loop reads CASSSPGVGTDTQYF. CDR3 sequence (DNA): TGTGCCAGCAGTTCCCCGGGGGTGGGCACAGATACGCAGTATTTT.